A selection of T cell receptor beta chains follows, all from one sample in a study of shared clonotypes between healthy human individuals. Produced via immunoSEQ multiplex PCR; TCRdb's table is partial and in-frame only. There are approximately 2.5 million clones in the sample; 90% to 95% occur only once, and about 0.13% lies in the top ten. The sample comprised naive CD4+ T cells sorted from blood. The origin of the receptors is a man aged 18 to 30 in good health. CDR3s include the opening cysteine and the closing phenylalanine or tryptophan. Each record gives: clone size, J gene, CDR3 length, D gene, V gene, CDR3 DNA, CDR3 protein. D genes are given only for firm matches. Size is stated for part of the rows, as once, few or many counts, or as a class when the clone is expanded.

NA TRBJ1-6 11 NA TRBV28 TGTGCCAGCCGGGGGGTTTCACCCCTCCACTTT CASRGVSPLHF
NA TRBJ2-3 13 NA TRBV11-2 TGTGCCAGCAGCACGGGACTGTCAGATACGCAGTATTTT CASSTGLSDTQYF
once TRBJ2-3 15 TRBD2 TRBV28 TGTGCCAGCAGCCGCCGAGCGGGGCAAACAGATACGCAGTATTTT CASSRRAGQTDTQYF
NA TRBJ2-7 14 NA TRBV5-6 TGTGCCAGCAGCTTAGAGCAGGGCGTGTACGAGCAGTACTTC CASSLEQGVYEQYF
NA TRBJ2-7 18 TRBD2 TRBV11-2 TGTGCCAGCAGCCGCGGGACTAGCGGGTTGAGAGTCCCCTACGAGCAGTACTTC CASSRGTSGLRVPYEQYF
NA TRBJ1-1 15 TRBD1 TRBV18 TGTGCCAGCTCATTCTCGACCCAGGGGGGTACTGAAGCTTTCTTT CASSFSTQGGTEAFF
NA TRBJ1-1 16 NA TRBV6-6 TGTGCCAGCAGTTACTCGGGGGGGACCAAGAACACTGAAGCTTTCTTT CASSYSGGTKNTEAFF
NA TRBJ1-6 16 TRBD1 TRBV7-8 TGTGCCAGCAGCTTCGGACAGGGGGCCAAAAATTCACCCCTCCACTTT CASSFGQGAKNSPLHF
NA TRBJ1-2 14 NA TRBV30 TGTGCCTGGAGTGAGGGGGTTATCTCGGAGGGCTACACCTTC CAWSEGVISEGYTF
NA TRBJ1-2 13 TRBD1 TRBV29-1 TGCAGCGCTAGTGACGGGACAGGTAGTGGCTACACCTTC CSASDGTGSGYTF
NA TRBJ1-1 13 NA TRBV6-6 TGTGCCAGCAGTTCAGGCTCATCCCGTGAAGCTTTCTTT CASSSGSSREAFF
NA TRBJ2-5 15 TRBD1 TRBV5-6 TGTGCCAGCAGCTCTCCCAGGGGGCGCGAGGAGACCCAGTACTTC CASSSPRGREETQYF
NA TRBJ2-3 14 NA TRBV4-1 TGCGCCAGCACCCCGCTGGGAAGCACAGATACGCAGTATTTT CASTPLGSTDTQYF
NA TRBJ1-2 13 NA TRBV7-2 TGTGCCAGCAGCCCCCAGGCCCTCTATGGCTACACCTTC CASSPQALYGYTF
NA TRBJ1-1 15 TRBD1 TRBV7-9 TGTGCCAGCAGCTTAGCGGACAGGGGCGGCACTGAAGCTTTCTTT CASSLADRGGTEAFF
NA TRBJ1-1 17 NA TRBV21-1 TGTGCCAGCAGCAAAATAAGAGCGGACAGGACGAACACTGAAGCTTTCTTT CASSKIRADRTNTEAFF
once TRBJ2-1 13 NA TRBV7-8 TGTGCCAGCAGCTTAAAACAGAACAATGAGCAGTTCTTC CASSLKQNNEQFF
NA TRBJ2-7 15 NA TRBV5-1 TGCGCCAGCAGCTCGGGGGCCGCCGAGGGTTGGGAGCAGTACTTC CASSSGAAEGWEQYF
NA TRBJ2-5 13 TRBD1 TRBV5-6 TGTGCCAGCAGCTTTAGGGACAGGGCTCAGCAGTACTTC CASSFRDRAQQYF
NA TRBJ2-3 18 TRBD2 TRBV5-1 TGCGCCAGCAGCTTACCCGGGGTAGCGGGGGGACTCACAGATACGCAGTATTTT CASSLPGVAGGLTDTQYF
NA TRBJ2-4 15 NA TRBV11-2 TGTGCCAGCAGCTCTGGGACAACCGATACGGTCATTCAGTACTTC CASSSGTTDTVIQYF
NA TRBJ2-1 15 TRBD2 TRBV5-6 TGTGCCAGCACCTCCCCGGGAGGGCCTGGGAATGAGCAGTTCTTC CASTSPGGPGNEQFF
few TRBJ1-4 13 TRBD1 TRBV30 TGTGCCTGGAGTAGACAGGGGAGGGAAAAACTGTTTTTT CAWSRQGREKLFF
few TRBJ1-6 17 TRBD1 TRBV6-1 TGTGCCAGCAGTGTAGGACAGGGGAGCTCCTATAATTCACCCCTCCACTTT CASSVGQGSSYNSPLHF
NA TRBJ2-1 16 NA TRBV5-4 TGTGCCAGCAGCGCAGATAGCGCTAGCTCCTACAATGAGCAGTTCTTC CASSADSASSYNEQFF
NA TRBJ2-1 16 TRBD2 TRBV18 TGTGCCAGCTCACCAGCGACTAGCGGGAGTTACAATGAGCAGTTCTTC CASSPATSGSYNEQFF
NA TRBJ1-4 14 NA TRBV6-1 TGTGCCAGCAGTGAGACAGACCCTAATGAAAAACTGTTTTTT CASSETDPNEKLFF
NA TRBJ1-1 13 NA TRBV30 TGTGCCTGGAGTGTCGGGCAGGACACTGAAGCTTTCTTT CAWSVGQDTEAFF
NA TRBJ2-2 14 NA TRBV7-9 TGTGCCAGCAGCCGTCAGGGGGGGATCGGGGAGCTGTTTTTT CASSRQGGIGELFF
NA TRBJ2-1 15 NA TRBV4-3 TGCGCCAGCAGCCTCGGATTTAGCCACGTCGGTGAGCAGTTCTTC CASSLGFSHVGEQFF
NA TRBJ1-1 14 NA TRBV5-4 TGTGCCAGCAGCTTGGGGCAGGTGAACACTGAAGCTTTCTTT CASSLGQVNTEAFF
NA TRBJ1-4 14 TRBD1 TRBV6-5 TGTGCCATCAGCCGGGACAGGGATAATGAAAAACTGTTTTTT CAISRDRDNEKLFF
NA TRBJ1-5 13 NA TRBV28 TGTGCCAGCAGTTTAATGGTCGATCAGCCCCAGCATTTT CASSLMVDQPQHF
NA TRBJ2-2 12 NA TRBV6-5 TGTGCCAGCACCAGGGGCACCGGGGAGCTGTTTTTT CASTRGTGELFF
NA TRBJ2-7 15 TRBD2 TRBV5-1 TGCGCCAGCAGCCCCTCGGGAGGTATTCCCCACGAGCAGTACTTC CASSPSGGIPHEQYF
NA TRBJ2-3 12 TRBD2 TRBV10-3 TGTGCCATCACCGGGACTAGCGGAGACTACGACTTT CAITGTSGDYDF
NA TRBJ1-2 14 NA TRBV2 TGTGCCAGCGGGGCGTCAGGGGACTTAGGAGGCTACACCTTC CASGASGDLGGYTF
NA TRBJ2-7 15 NA TRBV4-1 TGCGCCAGCAGCCAAGCGGTCCCGGGCCTCTACGAGCAGTACTTC CASSQAVPGLYEQYF
NA TRBJ2-4 17 NA TRBV11-2 TGTGCCAGCAGCTGGGAAGCGATTACTCTAGCCAAAAACATTCAGTACTTC CASSWEAITLAKNIQYF
NA TRBJ2-2 14 NA TRBV7-9 TGTGCCAGCAGCTTAGCTAGGCACACCGGGGAGCTGTTTTTT CASSLARHTGELFF
once TRBJ2-1 15 TRBD2 TRBV5-1 TGCGCCAGCAGCCCCACTAGCGGGGGGGCCAATGAGCAGTTCTTC CASSPTSGGANEQFF
NA TRBJ2-4 19 TRBD2 TRBV29-1 TGCAGCGTTGCCCTGTTGGTCTCTGGGGAGGGCGAAGCCAAAAACATTCAGTACTTC CSVALLVSGEGEAKNIQYF
NA TRBJ1-3 16 NA TRBV7-9 TGTGCCAGCAGCTTTAGTTTTGGTCATTCTGGAAACACCATATATTTT CASSFSFGHSGNTIYF
NA TRBJ2-7 14 NA TRBV28 TGTGCCAGCAGTTCCCCGACACCTTCCTACGAGCAGTACTTC CASSSPTPSYEQYF
NA TRBJ2-5 16 TRBD2 TRBV5-1 TGCGCCAGCAGCTTGGGCCCCCGGGGGGGCCGGGAGACCCAGTACTTC CASSLGPRGGRETQYF
NA TRBJ2-7 14 TRBD1 TRBV10-1 TGCGCCAGCAGTGACGGGACAGAACCCTACGAGCAGTACTTC CASSDGTEPYEQYF
NA TRBJ2-3 18 NA TRBV7-9 TGTGCCAGCAGCTTAGCGTTTCTTCTAGAGGGAGAAGGAAATACGCAGTATTTT CASSLAFLLEGEGNTQYF
NA TRBJ1-6 16 TRBD1 TRBV28 TGTGCCAGCAGTTTATGCTTCACAGGGGGATATTCACCCCTCCACTTT CASSLCFTGGYSPLHF
NA TRBJ2-3 14 NA TRBV5-6 TGTGCCAGCAGCTTCCGGCCAGTCACAGATACGCAGTATTTT CASSFRPVTDTQYF
NA TRBJ2-3 15 TRBD1 TRBV11-2 TGTGCCAGCAGCTTAGTAGGCGACAGGGCTGATACGCAGTATTTT CASSLVGDRADTQYF
NA TRBJ2-7 12 NA TRBV5-1 TGCGCCAGCAGCTTGGCTGGGCGCGAGCAGTACTTC CASSLAGREQYF
NA TRBJ2-3 14 TRBD1 TRBV5-8 TGTGCCAGCAGCCCCGGACAGGGGGCAGATACGCAGTATTTT CASSPGQGADTQYF
NA TRBJ2-1 12 NA TRBV15 TGTGCCACCAGTCGACAGGTCAATGAGCAGTTCTTC CATSRQVNEQFF